One and the same sample provided the 30 T cell receptor beta chains below, sequenced in a study of shared clonotypes between healthy human individuals (TCRdb year 2020). The library was built by means of the immunoSEQ multiplex PCR assay. Imported from immuneACCESS, the table was reduced by TCRdb to in-frame sequences with V and J called. These copies leave out some clones; in studies compared against another copy, an unresolved V gene accounts for under half, and the cause of the remainder is not known. The sample contains more than 550,000 clones, over 60% of them found a single time. Together, the top ten hold about 1.7% of the sample. Sequencing was done on a sample of memory CD4+ T cells sorted from blood. Per the publication, the cell subset or site label means: CD45RA-negative fraction. All receptors come from a woman under 40 in good health.

This clone was found many times. V is TRBV5-1 and J is TRBJ2-7; no firm D call. The germline V gene has CDR1 SGHRS and CDR2 YFSETQ. This CDR3 comprises 14 residues. With 0 bases removed from V and 7 bases from J, the gap between germline ends came to 14 bases. The CDR3 nucleotides read TGCGCCAGCAGCTTGGGGTCTGGGATGGGTGAGCAGTACTTC. Protein: CASSLGSGMGEQYF. Full variable domain (remainder filled in from reference TRBV5-1 and TRBJ2-7): KAGVTQTPRYLIKTRGQQVTLSCSPISGHRSVSWYQQTPGQGLQFLFEYFSETQRNKGNFPGRFSGRQFSNSRSEMNVSTLELGDSALYLCASSLGSGMGEQYFGPGTRLTVT.

The CDR3 loop reads CAWSKTGEGNTIYF. CDR3 bases: TGTGCCTGGAGCAAGACAGGGGAAGGAAACACCATATATTTT. J is TRBJ1-3 and V is TRBV30; TRBD1 agrees at 8 bases. Losses at the gene ends were 3 bases for V and 4 bases for J; bases not matched to a gene: 5. CDR3 size: 14 residues. In germline, CDR1 is GTSNPN, CDR2 SVGIG (reference sequence). Complete variable domain (other parts from reference TRBV30 and TRBJ1-3): SQTIHQWPATLVQPVGSPLSLECTVEGTSNPNLYWYRQAAGRGLQLLFYSVGIGQISSEVPQNLSASRPQDRQFILSSKKLLLSDSGFYLCAWSKTGEGNTIYFGEGSWLTVV.

The V call is TRBV28, the J call TRBJ1-3; 8 bases align to TRBD1. V trimming: 5 bases; J trimming: 3 bases; junction bases outside the gene matches: 9. This CDR3 contains 16 residues. Germline CDR1 reads MDHEN; CDR2 reads SYDVKM. The DNA for the CDR3 is TGTGCCAGCAGTCCATCGACAGGGGCGATTGGAAACACCATATATTTT. It codes for CASSPSTGAIGNTIYF.

The chain uses TRBV7-9 and TRBJ2-4; D not certain. This CDR3 spans 14 amino acids. V was clipped by 3 bases and J by 1 base, with 7 bases between them. Germline CDR1 SEHNR, CDR2 FQNEAQ (reference sequence). CDR3 residues: CASSLLGAKNIQYF. The CDR3 coding sequence is TGTGCCAGCAGCTTGCTGGGGGCCAAAAACATTCAGTACTTC.

This chain links TRBV6-5 with TRBJ2-7; 9 positions match TRBD1. The CDR3 totals 14 residues. Trimming at V came to 6 bases and at J to 6 bases, leaving 9 bases not matched to a gene. Looked up from germline, CDR1 is MNHEY and CDR2 is SVGAGI. Here the CDR3 reads CASRSGTGTGEQYF. As DNA, the CDR3 is TGTGCCAGCAGGTCCGGGACAGGGACCGGCGAGCAGTACTTC.

This clone has a handful of counts. Other nucleotide sequences from this sample produce the same CDR3. The CDR3 DNA follows: TGTGCCAGCAGTCGGGACGGGAATCAGCCCCAGCATTTT. Translation gives CASSRDGNQPQHF. The chain links TRBV7-9 to TRBJ1-5; D might be TRBD1 (5 bases). The CDR3 length is 13 residues. Germline assignment: CDR1 SEHNR and CDR2 FQNEAQ (reference sequence). The V end was cut by 6 bases, the J end by 4 bases, with 10 bases between.

The chain employs TRBV5-6 and TRBJ2-3; TRBD2 agrees at 8 bases. The V and J ends lost 6 bases and 0 bases, in that order; junction bases with no gene match: 9. This CDR3 region has 16 residues. Germline CDR1 SGHDT, CDR2 YYEEEE. The CDR3 DNA sequence: TGTGCCAGCATACCTAGCGGGCCTTCTAGCACAGATACGCAGTATTTT. It translates to CASIPSGPSSTDTQYF.

The J gene is TRBJ2-7, the V gene TRBV5-1; D gene ambiguous. Germline CDR1 is SGHRS and CDR2 is YFSETQ. V was pared by 4 bases and J by 6 bases, with 8 bases between. The CDR3 contains 11 residues. For the CDR3, the DNA is TGCGCCAGCAGCGTGGACGCCGAGCAGTACTTC. Amino acid sequence: CASSVDAEQYF.

This rearrangement joins TRBV11-2 to TRBJ2-7, with 8 positions matching TRBD2. The trim removed 5 bases at V and 4 bases at J, leaving 7 bases unmatched. The CDR3 sequence is 14 residues long. Per germline, CDR1 SGHAT and CDR2 FQNNGV. The CDR3 reads CASSPGGGGYEQYF. In nucleotides, the CDR3 is TGTGCCAGCAGCCCCGGGGGGGGTGGATACGAGCAGTACTTC.

This clone has a handful of counts. This sequence joins TRBV29-1 and TRBJ1-1; D remains ambiguous. The V end was cut by 0 bases, the J end by 0 bases, with 29 bases between. This CDR3 has 21 amino acids. The germline V gene encodes CDR1 SQVTM and CDR2 ANQGSEA. The CDR3 DNA sequence: TGCAGCGTTGAAGATCGCAAGGTAGGTCTCCTCAGCCTACAGCTGAACACTGAAGCTTTCTTT. Amino acid sequence: CSVEDRKVGLLSLQLNTEAFF.

The chain combines TRBV11-1 with TRBJ2-5; D unclear. V lost 3 bases to trimming and J lost 2 bases, with 7 bases between them. The CDR3 has 13 amino acids. Germline V gene data show CDR1 as SGHAT and CDR2 as FQDESV (reference sequence). DNA for the CDR3: TGTGCCAGCAGCTTTCCCCAACAAGAGACCCAGTACTTC. As protein: CASSFPQQETQYF.

The chain links TRBV5-1 to TRBJ1-1; possible D gene TRBD1, 6 bases. CDR3 length: 14 residues. In germline, CDR1 is SGHRS, CDR2 YFSETQ. V lost 2 bases, J lost 8 bases, and 16 bases lay in between. The CDR3 loop is CASSFSSGVTEAFF. The CDR3 nucleotides are TGCGCCAGCAGCTTCTCATCAGGGGTAACGGAAGCTTTCTTT.

The CDR3 DNA is TGTGCCAGTAGTAGTCGTCGGGGTCTCGACGAGCAGTACTTC. It is translated as CASSSRRGLDEQYF. The rearrangement uses TRBV19 and TRBJ2-7; tentatively, D is TRBD2 (5 bases). Trimming took off 4 bases at V and 5 bases at J, with 15 bases between the two ends. CDR1 is LNHDA, CDR2 SQIVND, per germline (reference sequence). There are 14 residues in the CDR3.

Comments on this clone: Other nucleotide sequences in the sample specify the same CDR3. This rearrangement joins TRBV7-9 to TRBJ1-4; D remains ambiguous. The CDR3 runs 14 residues. The ends were cut back, 1 base at V and 0 bases at J, with 3 bases in the middle. Germline V lookup: CDR1 SEHNR, CDR2 FQNEAQ (reference sequence). Here the CDR3 DNA reads TGTGCCAGCAGCTTAGGGGCAACTAATGAAAAACTGTTTTTT. Amino acid sequence: CASSLGATNEKLFF.

This clone was found once. The chain joins TRBV4-2 to TRBJ1-5, with D unclear. The germline V gene encodes CDR1 LGHNA and CDR2 YNFKEQ. V was clipped by 0 bases and J by 6 bases, with 15 bases between them. The CDR3 is 16 residues long. The CDR3 nucleotides are TGTGCCAGCAGCCAAGAGAGGCCAGGCGGAGGTCAGCCCCAGCATTTT. Its translation: CASSQERPGGGQPQHF.

This clone was counted a few times. The chain is built from TRBV27 and TRBJ1-5, with 9 bases lining up with TRBD1. The CDR3 totals 14 residues. Germline CDR1 and CDR2: MNHEY and SMNVEV (reference sequence). With V trimmed by 6 bases and J by 4 bases, 4 bases remained unmatched. DNA for the CDR3: TGTGCCAGCAGGCGGGACAGGGAAAATCAGCCCCAGCATTTT. This sequence encodes CASRRDRENQPQHF.

In the case of this clone: Distinct nucleotide sequences in the sample also encode this CDR3. The gene calls are TRBV5-1 and TRBJ2-5; possible D gene TRBD2, 6 bases. CDR1 SGHRS and CDR2 YFSETQ come from the germline V gene. CDR3 length: 13 residues. V was trimmed by 4 bases and J by 4 bases, leaving 11 bases between them. The CDR3 nucleotides are TGCGCCAGCAGCCCACCCGGGGGAGAGACCCAGTACTTC. Translation gives CASSPPGGETQYF.

The V call is TRBV27, the J call TRBJ2-1; a weak D match, TRBD1 (5 bases). CDR1 MNHEY and CDR2 SMNVEV come from the germline V gene (reference sequence). There are 12 residues in the CDR3. The V and J ends lost 8 bases and 9 bases respectively, with 14 bases between them. The CDR3 coding sequence is TGTGCCAGCTACACCAGGGTGAGTGAGCAGTTCTTC. It translates to CASYTRVSEQFF.

The chain uses TRBV6-6 and TRBJ2-1, with D possibly called TRBD1 or TRBD2 (5 bases each). The CDR3 sequence is 14 residues long. Germline-derived CDR1 and CDR2 are MNHNY and SVGAGI (reference sequence). Between the trimmed V and J ends, which lost 11 bases and 1 base, there was a span of 15 bases. This chain's CDR3 is CAWGSASSYNEQFF. In nucleotides, the CDR3 is TGTGCCTGGGGGAGCGCCTCTTCCTACAATGAGCAGTTCTTC.

This clone was seen a few times. This chain uses TRBV28 with TRBJ1-2; D is ambiguous. The CDR3 length is 15 residues. V lost 5 bases and J 0 bases, leaving 13 bases between the germline ends. Germline-derived CDR1 and CDR2 are MDHEN and SYDVKM. CDR3 residues: CASSPPGPTNYGYTF. CDR3 coding DNA: TGTGCCAGCAGTCCGCCCGGGCCCACTAACTATGGCTACACCTTC.

This clone was seen once. The V and J genes are TRBV6-6 and TRBJ2-5; TRBD2 matches at 9 bases. The DNA matches TRBJ2-7 better at its end, which makes the J call doubtful. CDR1 and CDR2 from the germline V gene are MNHNY and SVGAGI (reference sequence). This CDR3 is built from 15 residues. This CDR3 is CASRPTSGSSYEQYF. The CDR3 DNA sequence: TGTGCCAGCAGACCGACTAGCGGTAGCTCCTACGAGCAGTACTTC.

The chain couples TRBV28 to TRBJ1-1; maybe TRBD1 (6 bases). The germline V gene encodes CDR1 MDHEN and CDR2 SYDVKM. The CDR3 extends over 14 amino acids. Trimming removed 4 bases at V and 5 bases at J, with 14 bases between. CDR3 nucleotide sequence: TGTGCCAGCAGTTACCCGGGAAGGGGGACTGAAGCTTTCTTT. This codes for CASSYPGRGTEAFF.

V and J are TRBV7-9 and TRBJ2-1; D is unclear. Germline V CDR1 and CDR2: SEHNR, FQNEAQ (reference sequence). The V and J ends lost 2 bases and 7 bases respectively, with 6 bases between them. CDR3 length: 12 amino acids. The CDR3, as DNA: TGTGCCAGCAGCTTACAGAGAAATGAGCAGTTCTTC. Amino acids: CASSLQRNEQFF.

The table lists this clone with a count of one. V is TRBV6-1 and J is TRBJ1-2, with 10 bases identical to TRBD1. J was trimmed by 3 bases and V by 6 bases; bases with no gene match: 4. This CDR3 has 14 residues. The germline V gene has CDR1 MNHNS and CDR2 SASEGT. The CDR3: CASSRDRGHYGYTF. The CDR3 DNA reads as TGTGCCAGCAGCCGGGACAGGGGCCACTATGGCTACACCTTC.

The count of this clone is one. The gene calls are TRBV4-1 and TRBJ2-2, with 9 bases identical to TRBD2. V was clipped by 6 bases and J by 3 bases; unmatched bases: 8. The CDR3 consists of 16 residues. The germline V gene encodes CDR1 MGHRA and CDR2 YSYEKL. CDR3 protein: CASRGGRAEDTGELFF. CDR3 nucleotide sequence: TGCGCCAGCAGAGGCGGGAGGGCCGAGGACACCGGGGAGCTGTTTTTT.

This clone has just a few counts. Other nucleotide sequences from this sample produce the same CDR3. This chain connects TRBV6-4 to TRBJ1-1; no clear D. This CDR3 comprises 14 residues. Per germline, CDR1 MRHNA and CDR2 SNTAGT. Trimming took 0 bases from V and 1 from J, leaving 6 bases between them. CDR3 in DNA: TGTGCCAGCAGTGACTCTGCCGAGAACACTGAAGCTTTCTTT. It encodes CASSDSAENTEAFF.

The V call is TRBV5-1, the J call TRBJ1-3; D perhaps matches TRBD1 (5 bases). Trimming removed 4 bases at V and 0 bases at J, with 11 bases between. The germline gives CDR1 SGHRS, CDR2 YFSETQ. This CDR3 has 15 amino acids. In nucleotides, the CDR3 is TGCGCCAGCAGCCCGGGGACCGACTCTGGAAACACCATATATTTT. Amino acid sequence: CASSPGTDSGNTIYF. The variable domain in full, completed from reference TRBV5-1 and TRBJ1-3, reads KAGVTQTPRYLIKTRGQQVTLSCSPISGHRSVSWYQQTPGQGLQFLFEYFSETQRNKGNFPGRFSGRQFSNSRSEMNVSTLELGDSALYLCASSPGTDSGNTIYFGEGSWLTVV.

V and J are TRBV11-2 and TRBJ2-1, with D tentatively TRBD2 (6 bases). The V end was cut by 3 bases, the J end by 0 bases, with 12 bases between. This CDR3 comprises 16 residues. CDR1 is SGHAT and CDR2 is FQNNGV in the germline V gene. The CDR3 protein is CASSFISGSSYNEQFF. The CDR3 DNA reads as TGTGCCAGCAGCTTTATTAGCGGAAGCTCCTACAATGAGCAGTTCTTC. Drawing the rest from reference TRBV11-2 and TRBJ2-1, the complete variable domain is EAGVAQSPRYKIIEKRQSVAFWCNPISGHATLYWYQQILGQGPKLLIQFQNNGVVDDSQLPKDRFSAERLKGVDSTLKIQPAKLEDSAVYLCASSFISGSSYNEQFFGPGTRLTVL.

The chain joins TRBV6-5 to TRBJ1-2; D might be TRBD1 (6 bases). Trimming stripped 5 bases from V and 3 bases from J, with 16 bases between. CDR1 and CDR2 (germline): MNHEY, SVGAGI. This CDR3 spans 15 amino acids. The CDR3: CASSAPRTAHYGYTF. The DNA for the CDR3 is TGTGCCAGCAGTGCCCCCCGGACAGCCCACTATGGCTACACCTTC.

This sequence joins TRBV4-1 and TRBJ2-1; 8 nucleotides agree with TRBD2. Germline CDR1 MGHRA, CDR2 YSYEKL. The trim removed 4 bases at V and 6 bases at J, leaving 11 bases unmatched. The CDR3 extends over 16 amino acids. The CDR3 region has the DNA TGCGCCAGCAGCCCCTCCCCAGGGACTAGTACCAATGAGCAGTTCTTC. Its protein is CASSPSPGTSTNEQFF.